This is a list of T cell receptor beta chains from one sample in a study of blood T cell repertoires in COVID-19. Produced via immunoSEQ multiplex PCR; TCRdb's table is partial and in-frame only. The sample has more than 250,000 clones, approximately 87% seen once. Sequencing input: PBMCs or T cells enriched from blood (not recorded which). These receptors originate from a woman in her 30s who had recovered from COVID-19. The CDR3 runs from the conserved cysteine through the conserved F or W. A D gene is named only where the DNA matches it firmly. The listing skips clone size in some rows; elsewhere it reads once, few, many or a size class.

v_call	d_call	clone_size	j_call	cdr3_aa	cdr3_nt
TRBV19	-	-	TRBJ1-5	CASSTRDRRNQPQHF	TGTGCCAGTAGTACCCGCGACAGACGCAATCAGCCCCAGCATTTT
TRBV4-3	TRBD2	-	TRBJ2-5	CASSLERGVGETQYF	TGCGCCAGCAGCCTTGAGCGGGGGGTAGGAGAGACCCAGTACTTC
TRBV11-2	-	-	TRBJ1-2	CASSLAGTYGYTF	TGTGCCAGCAGCTTGGCGGGAACCTATGGCTACACCTTC
TRBV6-5	TRBD1	-	TRBJ1-1	CASSSTGGRLNTEAFF	TGTGCCAGCAGTTCTACAGGGGGCCGGCTGAACACTGAAGCTTTCTTT
TRBV19	TRBD1	-	TRBJ1-1	CATRGFMNTEAFF	TGTGCCACCAGGGGGTTCATGAACACTGAAGCTTTCTTT
TRBV3-1/TRBV3-2	TRBD1	-	TRBJ1-3	CASSARGQGAGNTIYF	TGTGCCAGCAGCGCGAGGGGACAGGGGGCTGGAAACACCATATATTTT
TRBV4-2	TRBD2	-	TRBJ2-3	CASSPELAGGPGDTQYF	TGTGCCAGCAGCCCGGAACTAGCGGGGGGGCCGGGAGATACGCAGTATTTT
TRBV11-2	TRBD2	-	TRBJ2-5	CASSFGGIAGIQETQYF	TGTGCCAGCAGCTTCGGTGGCATAGCGGGAATCCAAGAGACCCAGTACTTC
TRBV27	-	-	TRBJ1-5	CASSPTGNDQPQHF	TGTGCCAGCAGCCCAACAGGGAACGATCAGCCCCAGCATTTT
TRBV28	-	few	TRBJ1-1	CATTPLRGAFF	TGTGCCACCACACCCCTGCGGGGAGCTTTCTTT